The T cell receptor (beta chain) under discussion was sequenced for a study of blood T cell repertoires in COVID-19. Overall study context: Sites in the United States, Italy and Spain provided acute and convalescent COVID-19 samples. The analysed material was cDNA or gDNA that came from T cells, B-cell-depleted T cells, or PBMCs.

Source study methods: Estimation of nucleated cell counts was performed using reference gene primer amplification. Profiled with immunoSEQ multiplex PCR; TCRdb holds only in-frame clones, not every one. The V and J calls and clone size come from that table; D and trimming were worked out from the DNA. The repertoire holds tens of thousands of clones, with 90% as singletons. The V segment lost 0 bases and the J segment 6 bases; nucleotides outside the gene matches: 3. The CDR3 consists of 14 residues. Germline V lookup: CDR1 SGHTS, CDR2 YDEGEE. J is TRBJ2-1 and V is TRBV5-8; 7 bases match TRBD2. Input material: peripheral blood. The TCR was taken from a human donor in a cohort sampled during active COVID-19. This CDR3 is CASSLAWGGNEQFF. CDR3 nucleotides: TGTGCCAGCAGCTTGGCCTGGGGGGGCAATGAGCAGTTCTTC.